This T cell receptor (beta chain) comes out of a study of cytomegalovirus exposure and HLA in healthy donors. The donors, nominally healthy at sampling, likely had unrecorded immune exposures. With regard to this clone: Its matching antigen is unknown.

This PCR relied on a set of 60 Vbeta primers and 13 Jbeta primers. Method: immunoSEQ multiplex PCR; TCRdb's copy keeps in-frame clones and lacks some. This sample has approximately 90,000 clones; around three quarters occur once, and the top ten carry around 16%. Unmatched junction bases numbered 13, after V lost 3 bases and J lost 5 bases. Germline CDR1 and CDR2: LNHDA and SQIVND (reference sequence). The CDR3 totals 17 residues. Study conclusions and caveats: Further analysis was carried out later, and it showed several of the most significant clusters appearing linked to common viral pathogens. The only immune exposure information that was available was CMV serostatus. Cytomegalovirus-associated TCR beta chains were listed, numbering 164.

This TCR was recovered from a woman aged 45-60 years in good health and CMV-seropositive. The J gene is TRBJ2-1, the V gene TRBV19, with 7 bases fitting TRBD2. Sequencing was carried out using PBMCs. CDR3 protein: CASSIGGGLAANNEQFF. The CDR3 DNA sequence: TGTGCCAGTAGTATCGGCGGCGGGCTAGCGGCTAACAATGAGCAGTTCTTC.